This T cell receptor beta chain was sequenced in a study of blood T cell repertoires in COVID-19. Study details: Samples representing acute and convalescent COVID-19 were sourced from the United States, Italy and Spain. From T cells, B-cell-depleted T cells, or PBMCs came the material, which was cDNA or gDNA.

Per the germline V gene, CDR1 is SGHRS and CDR2 is YFSETQ. J lost 2 bases, V lost 3 bases, and 6 bases had no gene match. The CDR3 is 16 residues long. Generated by immunoSEQ multiplex PCR, the TCRdb table keeps only in-frame clones and is missing some. The sample shows some 80,000 clones, 80% to 95% of them seen only once. The chain recombines TRBV5-1 with TRBJ2-3, with TRBD2 identical over 10 bases. The receptor comes from an elderly woman with acute or convalescent COVID-19. The sample taken for sequencing was peripheral blood. CDR3 sequence: CASSSAGTSVTDTQYF. CDR3 bases: TGCGCCAGCAGCTCCGCCGGGACTAGCGTCACAGATACGCAGTATTTT.